Below are 9 T cell receptor beta chains sequenced from a single sample in a study of cytomegalovirus exposure and HLA in healthy donors. PCR employed 60 Vbeta and 13 Jbeta primers. Clones were read by immunoSEQ multiplex PCR, and TCRdb kept only the in-frame ones, dropping some. The sample consists of 90,000 to 150,000 clones, 63% of them appearing once. Sequences were obtained from PBMCs. The receptor source for this set is a man between 40 and 49 years old in good health and CMV-seropositive.

This chain joins TRBV7-2 and TRBJ2-3; TRBD2 matches 7 bases. The CDR3 has 16 amino acids. Germline V gives CDR1 SGHTA, CDR2 FQGNSA. With 4 bases clipped from V and 5 bases from J, the junction kept 12 bases outside the gene matches. The DNA for the CDR3 is TGTGCCAGCAGCTCCACTCGGACTCCGGGAGGAGATACGCAGTATTTT. This codes for CASSSTRTPGGDTQYF.

The table lists this clone with a few counts. The V gene is TRBV10-1, the J gene TRBJ2-7; D may be TRBD1 (6 bases). CDR1 and CDR2 from the germline V gene are WNHNN and SYGVQD (reference sequence). Trimming took 0 bases from V and 5 from J, leaving 11 bases between them. This CDR3 region has 14 residues. The CDR3 DNA reads as TGCGCCAGCAGTGAGTCGGGCAGGGGACACGAGCAGTACTTC. Its protein product is CASSESGRGHEQYF.

This clone was observed a handful of times. Germline and junction disagree at one end, which may indicate a read error. The genes are TRBV7-7 and TRBJ1-1, with D uncertain. The CDR3 is 15 amino acids. From germline, CDR1 is SSHAT and CDR2 FNYEAQ (reference sequence). The CDR3 DNA sequence: TGTGCTAGCAGCTTAGCGCCACACACGAACACTGAAGCTTTCTTT. It codes for CASSLAPHTNTEAFF.

V is TRBV28 and J is TRBJ2-7; D possibly corresponds to TRBD1 (5 bases). This CDR3 spans 13 amino acids. Germline V lookup: CDR1 MDHEN, CDR2 SYDVKM. Trimming removed 6 bases at V and 3 bases at J, with 12 bases between. The CDR3 coding sequence is TGTGCCAGCAGGTCCGGACAACACTACGAGCAGTACTTC. Residues: CASRSGQHYEQYF.

The chain employs TRBV10-1 and TRBJ1-1, with TRBD1 identical over 8 bases. The length of the CDR3 is 13 residues. Germline V gene lookup returns CDR1 WNHNN and CDR2 SYGVQD (reference sequence). V shed 10 bases, J shed 0 bases, and the junction held 4 bases outside the gene matches. Here the CDR3 reads CATRTGMNTEAFF. In DNA form, the CDR3 reads TGCGCCACTAGGACAGGGATGAACACTGAAGCTTTCTTT.

This clone was seen more than once but under ten times. This chain joins TRBV7-3 and TRBJ2-7; 8 bases fit TRBD2. Germline V CDR1 and CDR2: SGHTA, FQGTGA. CDR3 size: 13 residues. V lost 5 bases and J lost 4; bases outside the gene matches: 4. CDR3 in DNA: TGTGCCAGCAGCCCCCCGGGGGGGTACGAGCAGTACTTC. Protein sequence: CASSPPGGYEQYF.

This clone came up a few times. V gene TRBV28 combines with J gene TRBJ1-5, with no clear D. This CDR3 spans 13 amino acids. Germline V gene lookup returns CDR1 MDHEN and CDR2 SYDVKM. Trimming removed 4 bases from V and 1 base from J, with 5 bases in between. The CDR3 DNA reads TGTGCCAGCAGTTCCGGGAGCAATCAGCCCCAGCATTTT. It encodes CASSSGSNQPQHF.

J is TRBJ2-7 and V is TRBV6-5; D perhaps matches TRBD2 (5 bases). V shed 6 bases and J shed 2 bases, with 17 bases lying between them. Germline CDR1 and CDR2: MNHEY and SVGAGI. The CDR3 loop spans 15 amino acids. The CDR3 DNA sequence: TGTGCCAGCAGCCAGCAGGCAGAGACTACCTACGAGCAGTACTTC. It translates to CASSQQAETTYEQYF.

The CDR3, as DNA: TGCGCCAGCAGTGATGGAGTCCGGGGCCAGTACTTC. Its translation: CASSDGVRGQYF. The chain uses TRBV10-1 and TRBJ2-5, with D possibly being TRBD2 (5 bases). Trimming removed 3 bases from V and 10 bases from J, with 12 bases in between. Per the germline V gene, CDR1 is WNHNN and CDR2 is SYGVQD (reference sequence). The CDR3 covers 12 residues.